The 16 T cell receptor beta chains reported below all come from one sample, sequenced in a study of cytomegalovirus exposure and HLA in healthy donors. The repertoire was sequenced with immunoSEQ multiplex PCR; TCRdb's copy has only in-frame clones and lacks some. Of a few hundred thousand clones listed, approximately 87% are singletons. Sequenced input: PBMCs. These receptors all come from a woman aged 18-29 years in good health and CMV-seronegative.

This chain uses TRBV4-2 with TRBJ1-2; no firm D call. This CDR3 has 18 amino acids. The germline gives CDR1 LGHNA, CDR2 YNFKEQ. V lost 4 bases, J lost 4 bases, and 25 bases lay in between. The CDR3 is CASSRLGSSGSSSYGYTF. CDR3 DNA sequence: TGTGCCAGCAGCCGGCTCGGTTCATCAGGCAGCTCGAGCTATGGCTACACCTTC.

The chain uses TRBV28 and TRBJ2-5; 8 bases agree with TRBD1. V shed 4 bases and J 3 bases; nucleotides not matched to a gene: 4. The CDR3 length is 14 residues. In germline, CDR1 is MDHEN, CDR2 SYDVKM. CDR3 in amino acids: CASSSPTGEETQYF. The CDR3 coding sequence is TGTGCCAGCAGTTCGCCGACAGGGGAAGAGACCCAGTACTTC. The full variable domain, with the rest looked up from reference TRBV28 and TRBJ2-5, is DVKVTQSSRYLVKRTGEKVFLECVQDMDHENMFWYRQDPGLGLRLIYFSYDVKMKEKGDIPEGYSVSREKKERFSLILESASTNQTSMYLCASSSPTGEETQYFGPGTRLLVL.

The chain recombines TRBV18 with TRBJ1-5, with 8 bases aligning to TRBD1. The length of the CDR3 is 17 residues. The germline CDR1 and CDR2 sequences are KGHSH and LQKENI. Losses at the gene ends were 5 bases for V and 4 bases for J; bases not matched to a gene: 13. CDR3 coding DNA: TGTGCCAGCTCAATAGGACAGGGAGGGCGGTGGAATCAGCCCCAGCATTTT. Its protein product is CASSIGQGGRWNQPQHF. The full variable domain, its missing parts supplied by reference TRBV18 and TRBJ1-5, is NAGVMQNPRHLVRRRGQEARLRCSPMKGHSHVYWYRQLPEEGLKFMVYLQKENIIDESGMPKERFSAEFPKEGPSILRIQQVVRGDSAAYFCASSIGQGGRWNQPQHFGDGTRLSIL.

Here the CDR3 DNA reads TGTGCCAGCACCCTAGCGGGAGAGACCCAGTACTTC. This encodes CASTLAGETQYF. The J gene is TRBJ2-5, the V gene TRBV2; TRBD2 agrees at 8 bases. Germline-derived CDR1 and CDR2 are SNHLY and FYNNEI. The CDR3 loop spans 12 amino acids. The V segment lost 7 bases and the J segment 4 bases; nucleotides outside the gene matches: 2.

V usage is TRBV6-6 and J usage is TRBJ1-1; a possible D gene is TRBD1 (5 bases). The length of the CDR3 is 13 residues. The germline V and J ends were trimmed by 0 bases and 6 bases, with 8 bases remaining between them. The germline V gene has CDR1 MNHNY and CDR2 SVGAGI (reference sequence). CDR3 sequence: CASSYSQGPEAFF. The CDR3 nucleotides are TGTGCCAGCAGTTACTCCCAGGGCCCTGAAGCTTTCTTT.

This rearrangement joins TRBV9 to TRBJ2-6; D remains ambiguous. Trimming took off 3 bases at V and 0 bases at J, with 7 bases between the two ends. The CDR3 covers 15 residues. The germline gives CDR1 SGDLS, CDR2 YYNGEE. This CDR3 is CASSAQLSGANVLTF. In DNA, the CDR3 is TGTGCCAGCAGCGCACAGCTCTCTGGGGCCAACGTCCTGACTTTC.

The genes are TRBV5-6 and TRBJ2-3; 11 bases are a match to TRBD2. V gave up 2 bases and J gave up 5 bases; unmatched junction bases: 4. CDR1 SGHDT and CDR2 YYEEEE come from the germline V gene. The CDR3 sequence is 15 residues long. The CDR3 DNA follows: TGTGCCAGCAGCTTTCTGACTAGCGGGGAAGATACGCAGTATTTT. It encodes CASSFLTSGEDTQYF.

This clone was seen only once. The chain uses TRBV5-1 and TRBJ2-2, with a tentative D call TRBD2 (5 bases). Germline V gene sequence: CDR1 SGHRS, CDR2 YFSETQ. Deletions cut 0 bases from V and 6 bases from J, with 9 bases between. CDR3 length equals 14 residues. CDR3 nucleotides: TGCGCCAGCAGCTTGGTGGGAGCATCCGGGGAGCTGTTTTTT. Protein product: CASSLVGASGELFF.

The V gene is TRBV30, the J gene TRBJ1-3; the D gene is possibly TRBD1 (6 bases). Trimming removed 3 bases at V and 3 bases at J, with 18 bases between. CDR1 GTSNPN and CDR2 SVGIG come from the germline V gene (reference sequence). The CDR3 totals 16 residues. The CDR3 DNA is TGTGCCTGGAGGGGGCTCGTAGCAGGGGTTGGAAACACCATATATTTT. Translating it yields CAWRGLVAGVGNTIYF.

The rearrangement links TRBV9 to TRBJ2-1; weak D call: TRBD2 (7 bases). The CDR3 consists of 17 residues. Germline loops: CDR1 SGDLS, CDR2 YYNGEE. Trimming took 0 bases from V and 0 from J, leaving 13 bases between them. CDR3 DNA sequence: TGTGCCAGCAGCGTAGGCGGGGGCCGAAGCTCCTACAATGAGCAGTTCTTC. Its translation is CASSVGGGRSSYNEQFF.

This chain connects TRBV5-1 to TRBJ2-4; D gene unclear. Germline assignment: CDR1 SGHRS and CDR2 YFSETQ. The V and J ends lost 4 bases and 4 bases respectively, with 6 bases between them. The CDR3 runs to 12 residues. CDR3 amino acids: CASSGQKNIQYF. CDR3 DNA: TGCGCCAGCAGCGGGCAGAAAAACATTCAGTACTTC.

The chain links TRBV27 to TRBJ2-1, with a tentative D call TRBD1 (6 bases). Trimming removed 5 bases at V and 4 bases at J, with 12 bases between. Germline V gene lookup returns CDR1 MNHEY and CDR2 SMNVEV (reference sequence). The CDR3 totals 14 residues. In DNA form, the CDR3 reads TGTGCCAGCAGTCAGTCGGGACAATACAATGAGCAGTTCTTC. This gives the protein CASSQSGQYNEQFF.

Concerning this clone: Other DNA sequences in this sample translate to the same CDR3. This rearrangement joins TRBV5-1 to TRBJ2-7; TRBD1 aligns across 8 bases. The CDR3 sequence is 13 residues long. Germline V lookup: CDR1 SGHRS, CDR2 YFSETQ. V gave up 7 bases and J gave up 4 bases; unmatched junction bases: 7. CDR3 sequence: CASSGTGSYEQYF. The DNA for the CDR3 is TGCGCCAGCTCCGGGACAGGATCGTACGAGCAGTACTTC.

V and J are TRBV4-1 and TRBJ1-3; no definite D call. Germline V gene sequence: CDR1 MGHRA, CDR2 YSYEKL. V was trimmed by 1 base and J by 3 bases, leaving 7 bases between them. The CDR3 runs 14 residues. CDR3 DNA: TGCGCCAGCAGCCAAGGGCCCAGTGGAAACACCATATATTTT. It translates to CASSQGPSGNTIYF.

V is TRBV5-4 and J is TRBJ2-3; TRBD2 is a possible D gene (5 bases). In germline, CDR1 is SGHNT, CDR2 YYREEE (reference sequence). Trimming left V 6 bases short and J 0 bases short, with 14 bases between. The CDR3 spans 15 residues. CDR3 nucleotides: TGTGCCAGCACCGTACGGACTGGGAGCACAGATACGCAGTATTTT. It translates to CASTVRTGSTDTQYF.

The chain joins TRBV2 to TRBJ2-2; perhaps TRBD2 as D (6 bases). Trimming removed 5 bases at V and 1 base at J, with 20 bases between. Germline CDR1 and CDR2: SNHLY and FYNNEI. The CDR3 extends over 18 amino acids. The CDR3 spells CASSPGRIAGRNTGELFF. CDR3 nucleotide sequence: TGTGCCAGCAGTCCGGGGCGGATTGCGGGGAGGAACACCGGGGAGCTGTTTTTT.